Listed below are T cell receptor beta chains from one sample, sequenced in a study of PD-1 blockade in classical Hodgkin lymphoma. Method: immunoSEQ multiplex PCR; TCRdb's copy keeps in-frame clones and lacks some. Here the sample spans over 25,000 clones, approximately 81% being singletons. This material consisted of peripheral blood mononuclear cells (PBMCs), taken before the second cycle of nivolumab. Receptors were obtained from a human donor with classical Hodgkin lymphoma. Each CDR3 is given with its conserved first and last residue. A D gene is named only where the DNA matches it firmly. Expanded clones get a size class; other rows say once, few or many, or leave the size out.

CDR3 protein: CAIGQRYGVGHF; CDR3 DNA: TGTGCCATCGGGCAAAGATACGGGGTAGGCCACTTC; V gene: TRBV28; clone size: NA; D gene: NA; J gene: TRBJ2-4
CDR3 protein: CASSSGQPNYGYTF; CDR3 DNA: TGCGCCAGCAGCTCGGGACAGCCCAACTATGGCTACACCTTC; V gene: TRBV5-1; clone size: medium-sized; D gene: TRBD1; J gene: TRBJ1-2
CDR3 protein: CASSSPAGEFNEQFF; CDR3 DNA: TGTGCCAGCAGTTCGCCAGCGGGGGAGTTCAATGAGCAGTTCTTC; V gene: TRBV28; clone size: once; D gene: TRBD2; J gene: TRBJ2-1
CDR3 protein: CASSYARGGEQFF; CDR3 DNA: TGTGCCAGCAGTTACGCGCGGGGTGGTGAGCAGTTCTTC; V gene: TRBV6-5; clone size: NA; D gene: NA; J gene: TRBJ2-1
CDR3 protein: CAWSVPGQIYTF; CDR3 DNA: TGTGCCTGGAGTGTACCCGGACAGATCTACACCTTC; V gene: TRBV30; clone size: NA; D gene: NA; J gene: TRBJ1-2
CDR3 protein: CASSLHRATEAFF; CDR3 DNA: TGTGCCAGCAGCTTACACAGGGCGACTGAAGCTTTCTTT; V gene: TRBV11-2; clone size: few; D gene: NA; J gene: TRBJ1-1
CDR3 protein: CASSNLEDRSNQPQHF; CDR3 DNA: TGTGCCAGCAGCAATCTCGAGGATCGTAGCAATCAGCCCCAGCATTTT; V gene: TRBV21-1; clone size: few; D gene: NA; J gene: TRBJ1-5
CDR3 protein: CASSPTSSGNTIYF; CDR3 DNA: TGTGCCAGCAGCCCGACAAGCTCTGGAAACACCATATATTTT; V gene: TRBV9; clone size: NA; D gene: NA; J gene: TRBJ1-3
CDR3 protein: CASSLTGSTEAFF; CDR3 DNA: TGTGCCAGCAGCTTAACAGGGAGCACTGAAGCTTTCTTT; V gene: TRBV7-3; clone size: NA; D gene: NA; J gene: TRBJ1-1
CDR3 protein: CASSLRRSGAQETQYF; CDR3 DNA: TGTGCCAGTAGTCTCCGGAGAAGCGGGGCCCAAGAGACCCAGTACTTC; V gene: TRBV19; clone size: NA; D gene: TRBD2; J gene: TRBJ2-5
CDR3 protein: CSVTYTPWGGLHF; CDR3 DNA: TGCAGCGTTACCTACACCCCTTGGGGTGGCCTCCACTTT; V gene: TRBV29-1; clone size: NA; D gene: NA; J gene: TRBJ1-6
CDR3 protein: CASRPLNRETQYF; CDR3 DNA: TGTGCCAGCAGACCTTTGAACCGAGAGACCCAGTACTTC; V gene: TRBV6-6; clone size: once; D gene: NA; J gene: TRBJ2-5
CDR3 protein: CASSLVSGLGTDTQYF; CDR3 DNA: TGTGCCAGCAGCTTAGTAAGCGGTCTGGGCACAGATACGCAGTATTTT; V gene: TRBV7-2; clone size: NA; D gene: NA; J gene: TRBJ2-3
CDR3 protein: CASSPRQLQNTEAFF; CDR3 DNA: TGTGCCAGCTCACCCCGACAGCTACAGAACACTGAAGCTTTCTTT; V gene: TRBV18; clone size: NA; D gene: NA; J gene: TRBJ1-1